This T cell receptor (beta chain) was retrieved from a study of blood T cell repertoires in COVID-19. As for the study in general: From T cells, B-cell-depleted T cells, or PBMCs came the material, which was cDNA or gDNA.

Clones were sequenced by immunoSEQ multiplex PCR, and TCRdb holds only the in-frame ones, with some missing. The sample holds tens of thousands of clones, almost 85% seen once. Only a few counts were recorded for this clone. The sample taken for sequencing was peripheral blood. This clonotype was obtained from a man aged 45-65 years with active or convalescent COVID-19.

DNA for the CDR3: TGTGCCAGCTCACCCGTACAGGGGACGAATAATTCACCCCTCCACTTT. It codes for CASSPVQGTNNSPLHF. The rearrangement joins TRBV18 to TRBJ1-6; 7 bases fit TRBD1. The V gene's germline CDR1 is KGHSH and CDR2 LQKENI. V shed 3 bases and J 5 bases; nucleotides not matched to a gene: 7. The CDR3 is 16 residues long.